Included here is one TCR beta chain sequence, with context. Its antigen is unknown. The sample originates from a study of T cells after yellow fever vaccination. Points from the study as a whole: Weaker in magnitude, the secondary response showed a faster peak on day 5 versus 15. Boosting was followed by the reappearance of most primary-vaccination clones (roughly 95% CD4, around 86% CD8). Just a small share of clonotypes turned up in the CD4 compartment as well as the CD8 compartment.

The V end was cut by 2 bases, the J end by 6 bases, with 10 bases between. The CDR3 is 14 amino acids. CDR1 MNHNY and CDR2 SVGAGI come from the germline V gene (reference sequence). They built TCR cDNA with 5'RACE template switching, a step that put in a universal primer site and UMIs. From the 5' RACE reads, TCRdb called clonotypes with MiXCR, one entry per CDR3 protein. The sample shows 150,000 to 200,000 distinct CDR3 sequences, approximately 10% of them seen only once. Specimen: CD8+ T cells sorted from PBMCs, collected 45 days after the yellow fever booster vaccination. The source is a man younger than 30 who received the YFV17D yellow fever vaccine. The genes are TRBV6-6 and TRBJ2-2; no firm D call. The CDR3 DNA follows: TGTGCCAGCAGTTACGGCGGTGTTCCCGGGGAGCTGTTTTTT. Protein: CASSYGGVPGELFF.